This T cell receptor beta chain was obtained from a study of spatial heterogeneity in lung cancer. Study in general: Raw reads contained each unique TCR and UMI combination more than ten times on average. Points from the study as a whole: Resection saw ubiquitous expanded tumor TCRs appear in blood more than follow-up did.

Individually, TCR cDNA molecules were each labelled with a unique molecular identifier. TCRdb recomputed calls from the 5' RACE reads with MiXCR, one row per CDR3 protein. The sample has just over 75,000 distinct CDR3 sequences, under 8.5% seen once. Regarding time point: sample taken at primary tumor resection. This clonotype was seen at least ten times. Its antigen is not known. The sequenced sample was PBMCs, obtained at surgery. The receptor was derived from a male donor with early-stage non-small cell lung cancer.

The CDR3 loop reads CSASFLAGVEDEQFF. CDR3 nucleotide sequence: TGCAGTGCTAGCTTTCTAGCGGGAGTGGAGGATGAGCAGTTCTTC. V is TRBV20-1 and J is TRBJ2-1; TRBD2 matches at 10 bases. Per the germline V gene, CDR1 is DFQATT and CDR2 is SNEGSKA (reference sequence). V gave up 3 bases and J gave up 8 bases; unmatched junction bases: 10. This CDR3 is built from 15 residues.